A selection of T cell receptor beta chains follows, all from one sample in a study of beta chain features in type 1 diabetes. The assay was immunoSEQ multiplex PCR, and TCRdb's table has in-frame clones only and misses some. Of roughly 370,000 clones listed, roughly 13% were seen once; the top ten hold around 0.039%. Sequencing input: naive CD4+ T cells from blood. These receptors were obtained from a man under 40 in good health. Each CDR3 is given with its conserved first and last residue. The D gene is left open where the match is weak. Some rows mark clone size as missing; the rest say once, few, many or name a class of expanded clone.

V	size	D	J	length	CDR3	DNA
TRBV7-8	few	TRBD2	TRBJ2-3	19	CASSLGLAGARQNTDTQYF	TGTGCCAGCAGCTTAGGGCTAGCGGGGGCACGACAGAACACAGATACGCAGTATTTT
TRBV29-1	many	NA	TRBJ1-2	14	CSVGGSAANYGYTF	TGCAGCGTTGGGGGCAGCGCCGCGAACTATGGCTACACCTTC
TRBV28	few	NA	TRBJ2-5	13	CASRRTAKETQYF	TGTGCCAGCAGGAGGACAGCGAAAGAGACCCAGTACTTC
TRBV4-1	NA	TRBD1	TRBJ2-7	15	CASSQPRTGGYEQYF	TGCGCCAGCAGCCAACCCAGGACAGGGGGCTACGAGCAGTACTTC
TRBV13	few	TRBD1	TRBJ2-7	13	CASSLVPGGEQYF	TGTGCCAGCAGCTTAGTCCCAGGGGGCGAGCAGTACTTC
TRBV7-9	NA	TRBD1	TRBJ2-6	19	CASSLGNRGQDSGANVLTF	TGTGCCAGCAGCTTAGGAAACAGGGGCCAAGACTCTGGGGCCAACGTCCTGACTTTC
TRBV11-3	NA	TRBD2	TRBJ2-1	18	CASSLKRTSVSSYNEQFF	TGTGCCAGCAGCTTAAAACGGACTAGCGTAAGCTCCTACAATGAGCAGTTCTTC
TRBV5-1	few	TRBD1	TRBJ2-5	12	CASSVMQGALDF	TGCGCCAGCAGCGTAATGCAGGGGGCCCTTGACTTC
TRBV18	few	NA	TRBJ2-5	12	CASSPGAETQYF	TGTGCCAGCTCACCAGGGGCGGAGACCCAGTACTTC
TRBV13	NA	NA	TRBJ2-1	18	CASSLGGRAGGSYNEQFF	TGTGCCAGCAGCTTAGGGGGGAGAGCAGGAGGCTCCTACAATGAGCAGTTCTTC
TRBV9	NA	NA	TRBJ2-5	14	CASSPLAFQETQYF	TGTGCCAGCAGCCCCCTCGCATTCCAAGAGACCCAGTACTTC
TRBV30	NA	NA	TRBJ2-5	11	CAWTGAETQYF	TGTGCCTGGACGGGTGCAGAGACCCAGTACTTC
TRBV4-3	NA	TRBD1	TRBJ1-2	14	CASSQEDRVDGYTF	TGCGCCAGCAGCCAAGAAGACAGGGTAGATGGCTACACCTTC
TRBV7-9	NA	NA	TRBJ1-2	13	CASSRTGNYGYTF	TGTGCCAGCAGCCGGACGGGGAACTATGGCTACACCTTC
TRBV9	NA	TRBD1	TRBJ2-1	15	CASSTGQGLGNEQFF	TGTGCCAGCAGCACGGGACAGGGGTTGGGCAATGAGCAGTTCTTC
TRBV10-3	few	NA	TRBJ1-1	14	CAISELERNTEAFF	TGTGCCATCAGTGAGTTAGAACGAAACACTGAAGCTTTCTTT
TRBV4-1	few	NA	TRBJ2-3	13	CASSPYGTDTQYF	TGCGCCAGCAGCCCCTATGGCACAGATACGCAGTATTTT
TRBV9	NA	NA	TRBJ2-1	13	CASSVAGGNEQFF	TGTGCCAGCAGCGTAGCTGGGGGGAATGAGCAGTTCTTC
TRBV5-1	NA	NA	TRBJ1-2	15	CASRATDGANYGYTF	TGCGCCAGCAGGGCTACAGACGGAGCTAACTATGGCTACACCTTC
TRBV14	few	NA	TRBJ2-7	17	CASSQGGRGTVPYEQYF	TGTGCCAGCAGCCAAGGTGGGAGAGGGACGGTGCCCTACGAGCAGTACTTC
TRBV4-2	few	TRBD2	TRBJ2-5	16	CASSQDLGRGEETQYF	TGTGCCAGCAGCCAAGATCTTGGGAGGGGTGAGGAGACCCAGTACTTC
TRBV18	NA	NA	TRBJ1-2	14	CASSPPAHRYGYTF	TGTGCCAGCTCACCACCGGCCCATCGGTATGGCTACACCTTC
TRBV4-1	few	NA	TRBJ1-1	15	CASSQEWSPNTEAFF	TGCGCCAGCAGCCAAGAGTGGTCGCCGAACACTGAAGCTTTCTTT
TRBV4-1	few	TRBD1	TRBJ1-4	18	CASSQPLGQRGTNEKLFF	TGCGCCAGCAGCCAACCCCTGGGACAGCGCGGAACTAATGAAAAACTGTTTTTT
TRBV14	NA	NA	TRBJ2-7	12	CASSQDWGAQYF	TGTGCCAGCAGCCAAGATTGGGGTGCCCAGTACTTC
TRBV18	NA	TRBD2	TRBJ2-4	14	CASSPTAGVNIQYF	TGTGCCAGCTCACCAACGGCGGGGGTGAACATTCAGTACTTC
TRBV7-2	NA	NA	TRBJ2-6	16	CASSQTRDAGANVLTF	TGTGCCAGCAGCCAAACGAGGGACGCTGGGGCCAACGTCCTGACTTTC
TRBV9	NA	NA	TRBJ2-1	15	CASSDNGQPYNEQFF	TGTGCCAGCAGCGACAACGGACAGCCCTACAATGAGCAGTTCTTC
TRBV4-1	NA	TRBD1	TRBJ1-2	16	CASSQVGTGTNYGYTF	TGCGCCAGCAGCCAAGTGGGGACAGGGACTAACTATGGCTACACCTTC
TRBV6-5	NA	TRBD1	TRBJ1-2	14	CASSQNRGIGGYTF	TGTGCCAGCAGCCAAAACAGGGGGATCGGCGGCTACACCTTC
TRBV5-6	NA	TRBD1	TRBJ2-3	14	CASSWTGNTDTQYF	TGTGCCAGCAGCTGGACAGGGAACACAGATACGCAGTATTTT
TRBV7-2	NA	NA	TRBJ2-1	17	CASSLAGGQNSYNEQFF	TGTGCCAGCAGCTTGGCAGGCGGGCAGAACTCCTACAATGAGCAGTTCTTC
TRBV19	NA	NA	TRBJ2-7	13	CASSDRHSYEQYF	TGTGCCAGTAGTGATCGACACTCCTACGAGCAGTACTTC
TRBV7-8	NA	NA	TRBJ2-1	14	CASSLDLAGDEQFF	TGTGCCAGCAGCTTAGATCTAGCAGGCGATGAGCAGTTCTTC
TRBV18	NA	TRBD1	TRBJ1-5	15	CASSSQGASNQPQHF	TGTGCCAGCTCCTCGCAGGGGGCAAGCAATCAGCCCCAGCATTTT
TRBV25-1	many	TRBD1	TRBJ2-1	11	CASSEGTGQFF	TGTGCCAGCAGTGAAGGGACAGGGCAGTTCTTC
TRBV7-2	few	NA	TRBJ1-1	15	CASSPIPGVGTEAFF	TGTGCCAGCAGCCCCATACCCGGCGTGGGCACTGAAGCTTTCTTT
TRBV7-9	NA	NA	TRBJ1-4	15	CASSSVGRANEKLFF	TGTGCCAGCAGCTCCGTCGGGAGAGCTAATGAAAAACTGTTTTTT
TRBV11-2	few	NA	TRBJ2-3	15	CASSPPGLSTDTQYF	TGTGCCAGCAGCCCACCGGGACTTAGCACAGATACGCAGTATTTT
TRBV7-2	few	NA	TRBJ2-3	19	CASSLFGPTTGTSTDTQYF	TGTGCCAGCAGCTTGTTCGGGCCTACCACGGGAACAAGCACAGATACGCAGTATTTT
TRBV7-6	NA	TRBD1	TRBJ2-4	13	CASSQKPGQFFFF	TGTGCCAGCAGCCAGAAACCGGGACAGTTCTTTTTCTTC
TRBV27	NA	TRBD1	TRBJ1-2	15	CASRREQGFNYGYTF	TGTGCCAGCAGAAGAGAACAGGGGTTTAACTATGGCTACACCTTC
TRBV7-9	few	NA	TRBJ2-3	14	CASSLYVDTDTQYF	TGTGCCAGCAGCTTATATGTGGATACAGATACGCAGTATTTT
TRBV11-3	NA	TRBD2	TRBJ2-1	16	CASSLRLAGGINEQFF	TGTGCCAGCAGCTTACGGCTAGCGGGGGGCATCAATGAGCAGTTCTTC
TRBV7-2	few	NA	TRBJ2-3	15	CASSLETIRGNTQYF	TGTGCCAGCAGCTTAGAGACAATTCGGGGGAATACGCAGTATTTT
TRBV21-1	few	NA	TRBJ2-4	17	CASSKLIGSWAKNIQYF	TGTGCCAGCAGCAAACTAATAGGTTCCTGGGCCAAAAACATTCAGTACTTC
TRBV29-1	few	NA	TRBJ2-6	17	CSVEERGRESGANVLTF	TGCAGCGTTGAAGAGCGGGGCCGGGAATCTGGGGCCAACGTCCTGACTTTC
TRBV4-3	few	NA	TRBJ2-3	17	CASSRTLRGGDTDTQYF	TGCGCCAGCAGCCGTACCCTACGGGGAGGCGACACAGATACGCAGTATTTT
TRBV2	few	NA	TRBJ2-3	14	CASSSRAFTDTQYF	TGTGCCAGCAGCTCGCGGGCCTTCACAGATACGCAGTATTTT
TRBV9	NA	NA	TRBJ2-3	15	CASSVVGGSTDTQYF	TGTGCCAGCAGCGTAGTAGGGGGTAGCACAGATACGCAGTATTTT
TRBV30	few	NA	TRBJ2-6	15	CAWSGLRLGANVLTF	TGTGCCTGGAGTGGTCTAAGACTTGGGGCCAACGTCCTGACTTTC
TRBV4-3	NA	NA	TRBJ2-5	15	CASSDIQRRQETQYF	TGCGCCAGCAGTGATATACAGCGACGCCAAGAGACCCAGTACTTC
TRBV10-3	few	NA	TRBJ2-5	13	CAISVQGQETQYF	TGTGCCATCAGTGTACAGGGCCAAGAGACCCAGTACTTC